The 28 T cell receptor beta chains in this list originate from one sample, sequenced in a study of shared clonotypes between healthy human individuals. TCRdb's table, derived via immunoSEQ multiplex PCR, lists solely in-frame clones and lacks some. The repertoire consists of 1,500,000 or so clones, with approximately 96% occurring once and the leading ten covering about 1%. The sample was naive CD4+ T cells sorted from blood. Noted subset: CD45RA+ positively selected. These receptors were taken from a man under 40 in good health.

In nucleotides, the CDR3 is TGTGCCAGTATCTTTGCCGGGGAGCAGTACTTC. As protein: CASIFAGEQYF. This chain uses TRBV19 with TRBJ2-7; no definite D call. Trimming took 7 bases from V and 7 from J, leaving 11 bases between them. CDR1 is LNHDA and CDR2 is SQIVND in the germline V gene (reference sequence). The CDR3 length is 11 residues.

The chain recombines TRBV10-3 with TRBJ2-1; D might be TRBD2 (5 bases). Germline assignment: CDR1 ENHRY and CDR2 SYGVKD. The CDR3 consists of 15 residues. V was shortened by 6 bases and J by 2 bases, with 14 bases between the two germline ends. The CDR3 protein is CAISQVALTYNEQFF. For the CDR3, the DNA is TGTGCCATCAGCCAGGTAGCGCTTACCTACAATGAGCAGTTCTTC.

The chain couples TRBV27 to TRBJ2-1; unclear D gene. Germline V gene data show CDR1 as MNHEY and CDR2 as SMNVEV (reference sequence). The germline V and J ends were trimmed by 6 bases and 7 bases, with 7 bases remaining between them. This CDR3 comprises 11 residues. The CDR3 bases are TGTGCCAGCAGCATCCTTAATGAGCAGTTCTTC. Protein: CASSILNEQFF.

This clone appeared a single time. The chain carries TRBV28 and TRBJ2-7, with D possibly matching TRBD2 (7 bases). V was cut by 5 bases and J by 10 bases, with 12 bases left in between. Germline-derived CDR1 and CDR2 are MDHEN and SYDVKM. The CDR3 loop spans 11 amino acids. CDR3 in DNA: TGTGCCAGCAGTGCGCGGGGGACACAGTACTTC. Protein sequence: CASSARGTQYF.

The rearrangement joins TRBV6-5 to TRBJ1-1, with D unresolved. V dropped 7 bases and J dropped 0 bases, with 12 bases sitting between them. Per the germline V gene, CDR1 is MNHEY and CDR2 is SVGAGI. The CDR3 is 14 amino acids. The CDR3 protein is CASKVGVMNTEAFF. The CDR3, as DNA: TGTGCCAGCAAAGTTGGAGTCATGAACACTGAAGCTTTCTTT.

The rearrangement joins TRBV5-1 to TRBJ2-2; TRBD2 aligns across 9 bases. Germline CDR1 and CDR2: SGHRS and YFSETQ. The CDR3 is 16 amino acids. Unmatched junction bases numbered 5, after V lost 3 bases and J lost 2 bases. The CDR3 region has the DNA TGCGCCAGCAGCTGGGGACTAGCAGGCAACACCGGGGAGCTGTTTTTT. It specifies CASSWGLAGNTGELFF.

Comment on this clone: The sample contains more than one DNA sequence encoding this CDR3. Here the CDR3 DNA reads TGCGCCAGCAGCCTGGACGGGACAGGTCAAGAGACCCAGTACTTC. Protein product: CASSLDGTGQETQYF. This chain joins TRBV5-1 and TRBJ2-5; 8 bases are shared with TRBD1. V shed 4 bases, J shed 2 bases, and the junction held 7 bases outside the gene matches. CDR3 length: 15 amino acids. The V gene's germline CDR1 is SGHRS and CDR2 YFSETQ.

The chain uses TRBV5-1 and TRBJ1-3, with a weak D call TRBD1 (6 bases). Trimming pared 4 bases from V and 4 bases from J, leaving 21 bases between. The length of the CDR3 is 17 residues. CDR1 is SGHRS and CDR2 is YFSETQ in the germline V gene. CDR3 sequence: CASSPGTGAFSGNTIYF. Written as DNA, the CDR3 is TGCGCCAGCAGCCCGGGTACGGGGGCCTTTTCCGGAAACACCATATATTTT.

CDR3 loop: CASSPLTGELTGELFF. Written as DNA, the CDR3 is TGTGCCAGCTCACCCCTGACAGGGGAATTGACCGGGGAGCTGTTTTTT. The chain uses TRBV18 and TRBJ2-2, with 8 bases matching TRBD1. The V and J ends lost 3 bases and 5 bases, in that order; junction bases with no gene match: 8. Germline lookup yields CDR1 KGHSH and CDR2 LQKENI. This CDR3 has 16 residues.

The chain is built from TRBV28 and TRBJ2-2; TRBD2 matches 8 bases. Per germline, CDR1 MDHEN and CDR2 SYDVKM. V was pared by 8 bases and J by 1 base, with 6 bases of the junction left unmatched. The CDR3 contains 15 residues. The CDR3 nucleotides read TGTGCCAGCCACAACGGGGGGGAGAACACCGGGGAGCTGTTTTTT. Residues: CASHNGGENTGELFF.

This rearrangement joins TRBV6-1 to TRBJ2-5; D unclear. The V end was cut by 1 base, the J end by 0 bases, with 6 bases between. The germline CDR1 and CDR2 sequences are MNHNS and SASEGT. This CDR3 is 14 amino acids long. The CDR3: CASSEDTYQETQYF. As DNA, the CDR3 is TGTGCCAGCAGTGAAGATACGTACCAAGAGACCCAGTACTTC.

This clone was detected only once. The rearrangement joins TRBV5-1 to TRBJ2-7; TRBD2 is a possible D gene (6 bases). The V and J ends lost 0 bases and 2 bases respectively, with 12 bases between them. This CDR3 contains 15 residues. Germline-derived CDR1 and CDR2 are SGHRS and YFSETQ. The CDR3: CASSLVGSGTYEQYF. The CDR3 DNA is TGCGCCAGCAGCTTGGTGGGTAGCGGAACCTACGAGCAGTACTTC.

The CDR3 is CASSPRVGTEAFF. The CDR3 DNA is TGTGCCAGCAGTCCGCGGGTTGGCACTGAAGCTTTCTTT. The chain combines TRBV28 with TRBJ1-1; no firm D call. This CDR3 is built from 13 residues. The V end lost 5 bases, the J end lost 4 bases, and 11 bases lay between the germline ends. CDR1 is MDHEN, CDR2 SYDVKM, per germline.

About this clone itself: Different DNA sequences within this sample yield the same CDR3. The chain carries TRBV7-2 and TRBJ1-1; D gene uncertain. The length of the CDR3 is 14 residues. The V end lost 1 base, the J end lost 0 bases, and 6 bases lay between the germline ends. Germline loops: CDR1 SGHTA, CDR2 FQGNSA. CDR3 sequence: CASSLGGLNTEAFF. The CDR3 bases are TGTGCCAGCAGCTTAGGGGGTTTGAACACTGAAGCTTTCTTT.

The genes are TRBV27 and TRBJ2-7; 11 nucleotides line up with TRBD2. CDR1 is MNHEY, CDR2 SMNVEV, per germline (reference sequence). There are 15 residues in the CDR3. Trimming at V came to 5 bases and at J to 3 bases, leaving 6 bases not matched to a gene. The CDR3 loop is CASSPRLAGIYEQYF. As DNA, the CDR3 is TGTGCCAGCAGTCCTAGACTAGCGGGGATCTACGAGCAGTACTTC.

The chain recombines TRBV6-1 with TRBJ2-1, with TRBD2 identical over 13 bases. V lost 8 bases to trimming and J lost 8 bases; unmatched junction nucleotides: 9. This CDR3 comprises 15 residues. CDR1 and CDR2 from the germline V gene are MNHNS and SASEGT. In DNA form, the CDR3 reads TGTGCCAGCGTGCCTACTAGCGGGAGGGTGGATGAGCAGTTCTTC. Amino acid sequence: CASVPTSGRVDEQFF.

This clone was detected once. This chain connects TRBV27 to TRBJ1-5; the match to TRBD1 covers 8 bases. The CDR3 is made up of 14 amino acids. Germline loops: CDR1 MNHEY, CDR2 SMNVEV (reference sequence). Trimming took 5 bases from V and 6 from J; bases not matched to a gene: 6. DNA of the CDR3: TGTGCCAGCAGTCCAGAGGACAGGGCTCAGCCCCAGCATTTT. It codes for CASSPEDRAQPQHF.

V is TRBV11-2 and J is TRBJ1-4; D unresolved. Germline values: CDR1 SGHAT, CDR2 FQNNGV. The CDR3 is made up of 12 amino acids. V lost 5 bases to trimming and J lost 10 bases, with 11 bases between them. The DNA of the CDR3 is TGTGCCAGCAGCCCCTCGGCGGTAAAACTGTTTTTT. Translation: CASSPSAVKLFF.

V usage is TRBV10-3 and J usage is TRBJ2-7, with a weak D call TRBD2 (5 bases). V was pared by 3 bases and J by 4 bases, with 13 bases between. This CDR3 comprises 14 residues. The germline gives CDR1 ENHRY, CDR2 SYGVKD. The CDR3 here is CAISDGSRLYEQYF. The CDR3, as DNA: TGTGCCATCAGTGACGGGTCACGACTATACGAGCAGTACTTC.

The chain recombines TRBV28 with TRBJ2-2, with a tentative D call TRBD1 (6 bases). CDR3 length: 15 residues. CDR1 and CDR2 from the germline V gene are MDHEN and SYDVKM. V was trimmed by 6 bases and J by 1 base, leaving 12 bases between them. In nucleotides, the CDR3 is TGTGCCAGCAGAACACGGACAGAGAACACCGGGGAGCTGTTTTTT. Translating gives CASRTRTENTGELFF.

This clone was observed a few times. J is TRBJ1-5 and V is TRBV7-2; D is undetermined. Germline values: CDR1 SGHTA, CDR2 FQGNSA. Trimming stripped 3 bases from V and 3 bases from J, with 9 bases between. The CDR3 spans 14 residues. The CDR3 nucleotides are TGTGCCAGCAGCTTGGAACGGATCAATCAGCCCCAGCATTTT. Its translation is CASSLERINQPQHF. The whole variable domain, remainder taken from reference TRBV7-2 and TRBJ1-5, is GAGVSQSPSNKVTEKGKDVELRCDPISGHTALYWYRQSLGQGLEFLIYFQGNSAPDKSGLPSDRFSAERTGGSVSTLTIQRTQQEDSAVYLCASSLERINQPQHFGDGTRLSIL.

The rearrangement links TRBV27 to TRBJ2-1; possible D gene TRBD2, 6 bases. This CDR3 has 16 amino acids. V was pared by 3 bases and J by 4 bases, with 16 bases between. Germline loops: CDR1 MNHEY, CDR2 SMNVEV (reference sequence). The CDR3 region has the DNA TGTGCCAGCAGTTTTGCTCGGGGGATAAATTACAATGAGCAGTTCTTC. Its translation: CASSFARGINYNEQFF.

In the case of this clone: Different DNA sequences within this sample yield the same CDR3. The V gene is TRBV28, the J gene TRBJ1-2; no clear D gene. The V end lost 3 bases, the J end lost 4 bases, and 9 bases lay between the germline ends. The germline V gene has CDR1 MDHEN and CDR2 SYDVKM. The CDR3 runs 13 residues. This CDR3 is CASSLEGGYGYTF. As DNA, the CDR3 is TGTGCCAGCAGTTTGGAGGGAGGCTATGGCTACACCTTC.

The genes are TRBV6-5 and TRBJ2-7, with 7 bases fitting TRBD2. V lost 6 bases to trimming and J lost 3 bases; unmatched junction nucleotides: 8. Germline CDR1 MNHEY, CDR2 SVGAGI. The CDR3 sequence is 14 residues long. The CDR3, as DNA: TGTGCCAGCAGGATGCTAGCGGAGGGCTACGAGCAGTACTTC. Translated: CASRMLAEGYEQYF.

The CDR3 nucleotides are TGTGCCAGCAGCCTGATACCGGGTAGGCAAGAGACCCAGTACTTC. It codes for CASSLIPGRQETQYF. The chain joins TRBV7-2 to TRBJ2-5; D unresolved. The CDR3 runs to 15 residues. The V end lost 5 bases, the J end lost 2 bases, and 15 bases lay between the germline ends. In germline, CDR1 is SGHTA, CDR2 FQGNSA.

To note about this clone: The same CDR3 also results from other DNA sequences found in this sample. V usage is TRBV6-6 and J usage is TRBJ1-5, with a tentative D call TRBD1 (5 bases). CDR1 is MNHNY and CDR2 is SVGAGI in the germline V gene (reference sequence). V lost 3 bases and J lost 1, with 7 bases in between. The CDR3 is 14 residues long. Here the CDR3 reads CASSYRDSNQPQHF. CDR3 nucleotide sequence: TGTGCCAGCAGTTATAGGGACAGCAATCAGCCCCAGCATTTT.

A single count supports this clone. This chain links TRBV5-4 with TRBJ1-1, with D hard to call. V was cut by 2 bases and J by 1 base, with 6 bases left in between. Germline loops: CDR1 SGHNT, CDR2 YYREEE (reference sequence). CDR3 size: 13 residues. As DNA, the CDR3 is TGTGCCAGCAGCTTTAAAGGGAACACTGAAGCTTTCTTT. The encoded protein is CASSFKGNTEAFF.

J is TRBJ2-7 and V is TRBV18; no reliable D call. Germline values: CDR1 KGHSH, CDR2 LQKENI. This CDR3 region has 14 residues. The V and J ends lost 0 bases and 4 bases respectively, with 10 bases between them. The CDR3 DNA reads as TGTGCCAGCTCACCACCGTGGCAGAAATACGAGCAGTACTTC. Translating gives CASSPPWQKYEQYF.